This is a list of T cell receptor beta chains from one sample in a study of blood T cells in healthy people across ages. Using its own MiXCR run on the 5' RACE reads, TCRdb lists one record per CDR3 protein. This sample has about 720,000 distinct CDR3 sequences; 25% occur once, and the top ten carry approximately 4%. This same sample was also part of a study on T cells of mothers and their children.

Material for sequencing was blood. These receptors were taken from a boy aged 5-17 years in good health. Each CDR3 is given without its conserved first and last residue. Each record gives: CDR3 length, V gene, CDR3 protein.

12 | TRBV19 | ASSYQGHSYEQY
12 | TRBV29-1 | SADRGYPTDTQY
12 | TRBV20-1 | SASPGQGLDEQF
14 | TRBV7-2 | ASTLAPQGGTGELF
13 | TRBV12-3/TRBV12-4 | ASSVGTGRADTQY
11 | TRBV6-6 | ASSSSDFGELF
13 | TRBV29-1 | SVGGELSEGGEQF
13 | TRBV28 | ASSTTTGGSWGYT
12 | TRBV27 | ASSQRGVREKLF
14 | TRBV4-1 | ASSQDRGRAGNEQY
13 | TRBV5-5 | ASSLDSGSPYEQY
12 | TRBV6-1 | ASSETGAQETQY
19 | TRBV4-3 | ASSQAKDVFQWDRANEKLF
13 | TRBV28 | ASSLPRVGTTEAF
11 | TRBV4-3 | ASSQGVGETQY
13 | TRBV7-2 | ASSNRASGPYEQY
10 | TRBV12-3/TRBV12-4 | ASSFRASFQY
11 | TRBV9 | ASSVDWAETQY
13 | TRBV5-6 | ASSVRPQWEDGYT
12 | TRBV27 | ASSTRDGGNTIY
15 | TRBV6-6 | ASSPGASQGMGEKLF
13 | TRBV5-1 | ASSQTDATNEKLF
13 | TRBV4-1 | ASSQDSAGGKTQY
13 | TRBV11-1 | ASSLAGTRSYEQY
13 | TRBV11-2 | ASIHPGTGTGELF
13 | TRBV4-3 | ASSQDPDSWYEQY
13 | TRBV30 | AWRGRGGDYNEQF
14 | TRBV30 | AWSVTGLWYQETQY
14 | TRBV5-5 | ASSLVVFEGSGELF
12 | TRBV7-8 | ASSPLAERETQY
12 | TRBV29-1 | SVATRLAGGELF
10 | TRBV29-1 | SVGTIGGAQY
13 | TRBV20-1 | SARLGGSGANVLT
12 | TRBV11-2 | ASSLRQGASEQY
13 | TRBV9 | ASSGGPLRIYGYT
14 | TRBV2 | ASSWGTTANTGELF
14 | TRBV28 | ASSFRHLGTDEKLF
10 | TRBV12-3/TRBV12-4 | ASSPGQFEQF
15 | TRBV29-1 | SVDGLSGGMGQETQY
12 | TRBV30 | AWSGPTGGYEQY
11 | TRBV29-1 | SVEGVVGYEQY
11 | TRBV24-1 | ATRGTGADEQY